Below, one TCR beta chain is given with its context. The specificity of this receptor is unknown. Per-base qualities were not stored, and no clone one base away is much larger. The 39 donors, aged 6 to 90 years, were systemically healthy Caucasian individuals from Russia. Ten milliliters of peripheral blood were drawn from each donor into EDTA-treated Vacutainer tubes. Ficoll-Paque density-gradient centrifugation was used to isolate PBMCs, with at least 7 million obtained per sample. Trizol reagent was used to extract total RNA from PBMCs, with at least 5.5 micrograms per sample. Naive CD45RAhigh/CD27high T cell percentages were measured by flow cytometry on a PBMC aliquot from every donor. The method behind the library was 5' RACE. Sequencing took place on an Illumina HiSeq 2500. A second roughly 7 to 11 cycle PCR used a sample-barcoded 5' primer and a J-beta primer mix. Each TCR beta cDNA molecule received a unique molecular identifier from a template-switch 5' adaptor carrying 12 random nucleotides. Each sample yielded at least 3 million CDR3-containing paired-end reads. The Mint cDNA synthesis kit, primed by a TRBC-specific oligonucleotide, was used to synthesize first-strand cDNA from all RNA. Following uracil-DNA glycosylase treatment, a first 18-cycle PCR with universal primers M1SS and BC2_uni_R was performed on all cDNA. The study's own analysis went as follows. For normalization, 1 million high-quality reads, each with a distinct molecular identifier, were randomly selected from each sample. Instead of being binned into consensus sequences, reads with shared molecular identifiers were discarded. CDR3 identification, clonotype clustering and error correction used MiTCR with a Q25 quality threshold and the strictest error-elimination algorithm. A nonparametric unseen species model with Euler transformation was used to estimate a lower bound on total TCR beta diversity. TCRdb reworked the public reads: Q25 trimming with fastp, MiXCR clone assembly, productive beta chains retained. Entries that share a CDR3 protein sequence are merged under the most common genes and DNA. What appears here as the V and J calls and clone size reflects TCRdb's work, not the paper's. This sample comprises fewer than 800,000 distinct CDR3 sequences, 49% of them detected only once. Jointly, the top ten make up under 35% of the sample.

The sample is drawn from a study of blood T cells in healthy people across ages (dated by TCRdb to between 2014 and 2016). Regarding the complete study: In model experiments, template switching captured roughly one uniquely barcoded TCR beta cDNA molecule for every two T cells. The study measured age-related changes in TCR beta repertoire diversity using deep sequencing normalized with unique cDNA molecular identifiers. Donors were grouped into four age groups: young (average 16 years), middle-aged (39), aged (about 60) and long-lived (around 82). To avoid experimental bias, donors of different ages were spread randomly across the sequencing lanes. The study analyzed two additional independent replicas of 1 million unique cDNA reads from the same blood draw for two donors, one aged 18 to 29 and one aged 80 or older.

A distance of 12 bases separates the germline ends of V and J, which lose 5 bases and 2 bases respectively. CDR3 length: 14 amino acids, cysteine to phenylalanine. The read is trimmed to its CDR3 DNA, 42 bases read in frame from base 1. The germline V gene (reference sequence) sets CDR1 to SEHNR and CDR2 to FQNEAQ. Findings and caveats that apply to the study as a whole: There was a strong correlation between observed TCR beta diversity and the percentage of naive T cells measured by flow cytometry. Because donor CMV infection status was unknown, age-related changes in expanded clonotypes were potentially confounded. Compared with the aged group, more naive CD4+ T cells, fewer expanded clones and increased TCR diversity were shown by the long-lived group, suggesting age selection. As age increased, observed TCR beta diversity per million T cells dropped in a roughly linear way, and a significant reduction was already evident by age 40. Estimates of total diversity from one million sequenced T cells were regarded as lower bounds and underestimates. Because profiling used bulk unsorted PBMCs, naive and antigen-experienced compartments could not be compared conclusively.

The sequencing input was blood. The chain is assembled from TRBV7-9 and TRBJ2-5, with no reliable assignment of the D segment. This receptor was taken from a woman in her fifties or sixties in good health. CDR3 reads: CASSIRAAQETQYF. The DNA is TGTGCCAGCAGCATTAGAGCCGCGCAAGAGACCCAGTACTTC.